These 17 T cell receptor beta chains originate from one sample sequenced in a study of tissue T cells after allogeneic stem cell transplantation. TCRdb keeps only in-frame clones here, not all; method: immunoSEQ multiplex PCR. The repertoire consists of tens of thousands of clones, with around nine tenths occurring once and the leading ten covering approximately 3.8%. The input for sequencing was blood, taken before transplantation. The receptors derive from a woman aged 35-70 years who later had graft-versus-host disease after an allogeneic stem cell transplant.

V gene TRBV12-3 or TRBV12-4 combines with J gene TRBJ2-5; D possibly corresponds to TRBD1 (6 bases). The CDR3 is made up of 13 amino acids. V was clipped by 5 bases and J by 7 bases, with 14 bases between them. In DNA form, the CDR3 reads TGTGCCAGCAGTCCTACAGGGCTTGCGACCCAGTACTTC. This gives the protein CASSPTGLATQYF.

J is TRBJ2-3 and V is TRBV2, with D possibly being TRBD1 or TRBD2 (5 bases each). The CDR3 consists of 13 residues. V dropped 6 bases and J dropped 4 bases, with 11 bases sitting between them. Germline V lookup: CDR1 SNHLY, CDR2 FYNNEI. CDR3 sequence reads: CASRGTGPDTQYF. In DNA, the CDR3 is TGTGCCAGCAGAGGGACCGGACCAGATACGCAGTATTTT.

J is TRBJ1-5 and V is TRBV6-1, with a weak D call TRBD1 (5 bases). Germline V gene data show CDR1 as MNHNS and CDR2 as SASEGT. The CDR3 has 16 amino acids. Trimming left V 3 bases short and J 6 bases short, with 18 bases between. The CDR3 region is CASSDRVTGRGQPQHF. Written as DNA, the CDR3 is TGTGCCAGCAGTGACCGGGTAACGGGGAGGGGTCAGCCCCAGCATTTT.

As concerns this clone: One end of the junction does not line up with germline, which may come from a read error. This sequence joins TRBV7-7 and TRBJ2-7; D not certain. From germline, CDR1 is SSHAT and CDR2 FNYEAQ (reference sequence). This CDR3 region has 17 residues. CDR3 protein: CASSFKTTALLGCEQYF. The DNA for the CDR3 is TGTGCTAGCAGCTTTAAAACTACGGCCCTTCTGGGTTGCGAGCAGTACTTC. Variable domain in full (rest from reference TRBV7-7 and TRBJ2-7): GAGVSQSPRYKVTKRGQDVTLRCDPISSHATLYWYQQALGQGPEFLTYFNYEAQPDKSGLPSDRFSAERPEGSISTLTIQRTEQRDSAMYRCASSFKTTALLGCEQYFGPGTRLTVT.

The V gene is TRBV19, the J gene TRBJ2-1; 7 nucleotides align to TRBD2. The CDR3 is 16 residues long. The J segment lost 7 bases and the V segment lost 2 bases, leaving 11 bases of the junction unmatched. The germline gives CDR1 LNHDA, CDR2 SQIVND (reference sequence). The CDR3 region has the DNA TGTGCCAGTAGTATAACCGCGCTAGCGGTGGCTAATGAGCAGTTCTTC. Its translation: CASSITALAVANEQFF.

J is TRBJ1-1 and V is TRBV7-2, with a tentative D call TRBD1 (5 bases). The CDR3 runs 13 residues. The germline V gene encodes CDR1 SGHTA and CDR2 FQGNSA. V lost 1 base to trimming and J lost 4 bases, with 7 bases between them. The CDR3 sequence is CASSLEGTTEAFF. DNA of the CDR3: TGTGCCAGCAGCTTAGAAGGGACCACTGAAGCTTTCTTT.

The rearrangement joins TRBV7-2 to TRBJ2-7; D is unclear. CDR3 length: 13 amino acids. Germline CDR1 reads SGHTA; CDR2 reads FQGNSA. Trimming stripped 0 bases from V and 7 bases from J, with 10 bases between. The CDR3 loop reads CASSLARNLEQYF. CDR3 DNA: TGTGCCAGCAGCTTAGCGCGTAATCTAGAGCAGTACTTC.

The chain combines TRBV5-6 with TRBJ1-6, with 8 bases matching TRBD1. Germline lookup yields CDR1 SGHDT and CDR2 YYEEEE. Trimming removed 4 bases from V and 9 bases from J; junction bases left unmatched: 6. The CDR3 sequence is 14 residues long. In nucleotides, the CDR3 is TGTGCCAGCAGCCCGACAGGGGTTTCTTCACCCCTCCACTTT. Residues: CASSPTGVSSPLHF.

The chain links TRBV5-1 to TRBJ2-1; 14 positions agree with TRBD2. The CDR3 runs to 17 residues. Trimming removed 1 base from V and 6 bases from J; junction bases left unmatched: 6. Germline CDR1 and CDR2: SGHRS and YFSETQ. The CDR3 DNA is TGCGCCAGCAGCTTGCCGGGACTAGCGGGGGCATCCAATGAGCAGTTCTTC. The encoded protein is CASSLPGLAGASNEQFF.

The chain combines TRBV6-4 with TRBJ2-3; possibly TRBD1 for D (5 bases). This CDR3 has 16 residues. Germline V gene lookup returns CDR1 MRHNA and CDR2 SNTAGT. Between the trimmed V and J ends, which lost 3 bases and 0 bases, there was a span of 13 bases. The CDR3 region has the DNA TGTGCCAGCAGTGAAACTCAGGGTGGTAGCACAGATACGCAGTATTTT. It encodes CASSETQGGSTDTQYF.

The chain joins TRBV18 to TRBJ2-5; 8 bases align to TRBD2. The CDR3 totals 16 residues. Per germline, CDR1 KGHSH and CDR2 LQKENI. J was trimmed by 7 bases and V by 3 bases; bases with no gene match: 13. The CDR3 coding sequence is TGTGCCAGCTCACCCTCGGCGGGAGGTTACCTCGGGACCCAGTACTTC. Its translation: CASSPSAGGYLGTQYF.

The chain has TRBV7-2 and TRBJ1-3, with a weak D call TRBD1 (6 bases). The V and J ends lost 1 base and 0 bases respectively, with 13 bases between them. Per germline, CDR1 SGHTA and CDR2 FQGNSA. The CDR3 runs 17 residues. CDR3 sequence reads: CASSLGGGRISGNTIYF. The CDR3 DNA follows: TGTGCCAGCAGCTTAGGTGGGGGGCGGATCTCTGGAAACACCATATATTTT. The full variable domain, in which reference TRBV7-2 and TRBJ1-3 provide the parts outside the CDR3, is GAGVSQSPSNKVTEKGKDVELRCDPISGHTALYWYRQSLGQGLEFLIYFQGNSAPDKSGLPSDRFSAERTGGSVSTLTIQRTQQEDSAVYLCASSLGGGRISGNTIYFGEGSWLTVV.

This clone was observed once. This sequence joins TRBV4-3 and TRBJ1-5; the D is unclear. CDR1 is LGHNA, CDR2 YSLEER, per germline. The CDR3 runs to 15 residues. V lost 10 bases, J lost 2 bases, and 18 bases lay in between. DNA for the CDR3: TGCGCCAACAAAAAACGGGCGGTATGCAATCAGCCCCAGCATTTT. Amino acids: CANKKRAVCNQPQHF.

V is TRBV2 and J is TRBJ2-2; 11 positions agree with TRBD1. This CDR3 region has 14 residues. Germline V gene lookup returns CDR1 SNHLY and CDR2 FYNNEI. The V and J ends lost 4 bases and 6 bases, in that order; junction bases with no gene match: 1. For the CDR3, the DNA is TGTGCCAGCAGTGGGGGACAGGGGGCCGGGGAGCTGTTTTTT. This encodes CASSGGQGAGELFF.

V gene TRBV19 combines with J gene TRBJ1-3; a possible D gene is TRBD1 (5 bases). The V gene lost 8 bases and the J gene lost 0 bases, with 11 bases spanning the gap. Germline V gene lookup returns CDR1 LNHDA and CDR2 SQIVND (reference sequence). The CDR3 is 14 amino acids. The CDR3: CASHRSSSGNTIYF. CDR3 nucleotides: TGTGCCAGTCACAGGAGCAGCTCTGGAAACACCATATATTTT.

The genes are TRBV5-4 and TRBJ2-6; D may be TRBD1 (6 bases). Germline CDR1 and CDR2: SGHNT and YYREEE (reference sequence). Trimming pared 4 bases from V and 1 base from J, leaving 12 bases between. The CDR3 spans 16 residues. The CDR3 loop is CASSGQQGSGANVLTF. In DNA, the CDR3 is TGTGCCAGCAGCGGCCAACAGGGTTCTGGGGCCAACGTCCTGACTTTC.

This chain joins TRBV28 and TRBJ1-1; no clear D gene. V shed 6 bases and J shed 1 base, with 12 bases lying between them. The CDR3 spans 14 residues. Looked up from germline, CDR1 is MDHEN and CDR2 is SYDVKM. The CDR3 nucleotides read TGTGCCAGCAGCCCGACATCACCGAACACTGAAGCTTTCTTT. Amino acids: CASSPTSPNTEAFF.